The 3 T cell receptor beta chains below all came from one sample that was sequenced in a study of immune characterization of retroperitoneal liposarcoma. TCRdb independently ran MiXCR on the PCR reads; one entry per CDR3 protein. Altogether around 20,000 distinct CDR3 sequences are present, around two fifths being singletons, with the ten largest covering roughly 7.4%. The material sequenced was blood. All receptors come from a male donor with retroperitoneal liposarcoma.

Points on this clonotype: The conserved phenylalanine or tryptophan is not found at the CDR3 terminus, so this likely reflects a read error. The DNA is omitted, as the CDR3 cannot be located on it reliably, and the CDR3 follows TCRdb's listing. This sequence joins TRBV12-3 or TRBV12-4 and TRBJ2-7; the DNA was not compared with TRBD2, the D call given in the table. The CDR3 totals 17 residues, both ends included. The CDR3 loop is CASSLPTSGRERDPVLS.

A word on this clonotype: A read error may be the cause here, since a much bigger clone is one base away. The gene calls are TRBV6-5 and TRBJ1-2; TRBD1 matches 12 bases. With 10 bases clipped from V and 7 bases from J, the junction kept 13 bases outside the gene matches. CDR1 and CDR2 from the germline V gene are MNHEY and SVGAGI. The CDR3 has 15 amino acids. The CDR3 protein is CANTFRGQGAPGYTF. The CDR3 DNA follows: TGTGCCAACACATTCCGGGGACAGGGGGCTCCTGGCTACACCTTC.

V and J are TRBV6-6 and TRBJ2-1, with 13 bases fitting TRBD2. V was clipped by 4 bases and J by 5 bases; unmatched bases: 2. This CDR3 has 15 amino acids. Germline CDR1 is MNHNY and CDR2 is SVGAGI (reference sequence). CDR3 loop: CASSSGTSGNNEQFF. The CDR3 DNA follows: TGTGCCAGCAGTTCCGGGACTAGCGGGAACAATGAGCAGTTCTTC.